This TCR beta chain originates from a study of blood T cell repertoires in COVID-19. Assay: immunoSEQ multiplex PCR; the TCRdb copy retains only in-frame clones and omits some. The profile shows around 250,000 clones, around 88% of them singletons. This CDR3 region has 18 residues. Trimming cost V 4 bases and J 1 base; bases outside gene matches: 14. Germline-derived CDR1 and CDR2 are MDHEN and SYDVKM. Recovery meant two consecutive negative NP/OP PCR tests, professional clearance, or resolved symptoms. Sequencing input: PBMCs or T cells enriched from blood (not recorded which). The J gene is TRBJ1-1, the V gene TRBV28; 8 positions match TRBD1. The origin of this receptor is a woman between 25 and 40 years old who had recovered from COVID-19. The CDR3 nucleotides are TGTGCCAGCAGTTCGCAGAGATACAGGGGGAGGAGGAACACTGAAGCTTTCTTT. This gives the protein CASSSQRYRGRRNTEAFF.